What follows are 21 T cell receptor beta chains derived from one specimen sequenced in a study of blood T cell repertoires in COVID-19. This table comes from immunoSEQ multiplex PCR, and its TCRdb copy is limited to in-frame clones, with some not included. In the table there are under 60,000 clones, approximately 82% of which are singletons. What was sequenced was peripheral blood. These receptors all stem from a human donor in a cohort sampled during active COVID-19.

The chain joins TRBV11-2 to TRBJ2-1; maybe TRBD2 (6 bases). Germline V gene data show CDR1 as SGHAT and CDR2 as FQNNGV. Trimming removed 5 bases from V and 14 bases from J, with 16 bases in between. This CDR3 is built from 12 residues. CDR3 DNA sequence: TGTGCCAGCAGCCCTGGGCCCCGCGGGAAGTTCTTC. It translates to CASSPGPRGKFF.

The gene calls are TRBV2 and TRBJ2-7; maybe TRBD1 (5 bases). V lost 4 bases and J lost 2, with 15 bases in between. Per the germline V gene, CDR1 is SNHLY and CDR2 is FYNNEI. This CDR3 region has 15 residues. The DNA of the CDR3 is TGTGCCAGCAGTGGGACACCGACTCCTCCCTACGAGCAGTACTTC. This translates into CASSGTPTPPYEQYF.

The chain combines TRBV29-1 with TRBJ2-1; D remains ambiguous. The CDR3 totals 11 residues. Trimming took off 7 bases at V and 4 bases at J, with 8 bases between the two ends. Germline V CDR1 and CDR2: SQVTM, ANQGSEA. The CDR3 bases are TGCAGCGGTCGGTTATACAATGAGCAGTTCTTC. Translating it yields CSGRLYNEQFF.

The rearrangement joins TRBV2 to TRBJ2-7, with a tentative D call TRBD1 (6 bases). CDR1 is SNHLY, CDR2 FYNNEI, per germline. V lost 7 bases, J lost 6 bases, and 19 bases lay in between. This CDR3 comprises 14 residues. In nucleotides, the CDR3 is TGTGCCAGCACCCCAGGGGACACCCTCCGCGAGCAGTACTTC. It specifies CASTPGDTLREQYF.

The rearrangement links TRBV5-1 to TRBJ2-1; 7 bases align to TRBD2. Losses at the gene ends were 3 bases for V and 8 bases for J; bases not matched to a gene: 5. Germline V CDR1 and CDR2: SGHRS, YFSETQ. The CDR3 sequence is 13 residues long. CDR3 sequence (DNA): TGCGCCAGCAGCTCCCGACTAGCCCATGAGCAGTTCTTC. It is translated as CASSSRLAHEQFF. The entire variable domain, with the rest obtained from reference TRBV5-1 and TRBJ2-1, is as follows: KAGVTQTPRYLIKTRGQQVTLSCSPISGHRSVSWYQQTPGQGLQFLFEYFSETQRNKGNFPGRFSGRQFSNSRSEMNVSTLELGDSALYLCASSSRLAHEQFFGPGTRLTVL.

The chain carries TRBV20-1 and TRBJ2-5; D is ambiguous. CDR1 DFQATT and CDR2 SNEGSKA come from the germline V gene (reference sequence). This CDR3 comprises 9 residues. CDR3: CRPGETQYF. The CDR3 DNA is TGCAGACCAGGAGAGACCCAGTACTTC.

The chain carries TRBV5-4 and TRBJ2-2; maybe TRBD1 (5 bases). The V end lost 4 bases, the J end lost 2 bases, and 27 bases lay between the germline ends. The germline gives CDR1 SGHNT, CDR2 YYREEE (reference sequence). The CDR3 runs 20 residues. CDR3: CASSTHKRTPRLANTGELFF. The CDR3 coding sequence is TGTGCCAGCAGCACTCACAAGAGGACACCTCGCTTGGCAAACACCGGGGAGCTGTTTTTT.

V usage is TRBV5-4 and J usage is TRBJ2-5; D is perhaps TRBD1 (6 bases). The germline V gene encodes CDR1 SGHNT and CDR2 YYREEE (reference sequence). Trimming left V 3 bases short and J 2 bases short, with 17 bases between. This CDR3 has 16 amino acids. The CDR3 bases are TGTGCCAGCAGCTCAAGTGGGGGCTTCCCTCAAGAGACCCAGTACTTC. Its translation: CASSSSGGFPQETQYF.

This chain connects TRBV27 to TRBJ1-5, with D perhaps TRBD1 (6 bases). Germline V lookup: CDR1 MNHEY, CDR2 SMNVEV (reference sequence). V was cut by 10 bases and J by 5 bases, with 15 bases left in between. The CDR3 is made up of 13 amino acids. This chain's CDR3 is CATSGGQYQPQHF. In DNA, the CDR3 is TGTGCCACCTCTGGGGGACAATATCAGCCCCAGCATTTT.

CDR3 sequence (DNA): TGTGCCAGCAGCACAACCGGGACAGGGGTCACCGGGGAGCTGTTTTTT. The encoded protein is CASSTTGTGVTGELFF. The J gene is TRBJ2-2, the V gene TRBV7-2, with TRBD1 matching 10 bases. CDR3 size: 16 residues. J lost 4 bases, V lost 5 bases, and 7 bases had no gene match. CDR1 SGHTA and CDR2 FQGNSA come from the germline V gene. The full variable domain, completed using reference TRBV7-2 and TRBJ2-2, is GAGVSQSPSNKVTEKGKDVELRCDPISGHTALYWYRQSLGQGLEFLIYFQGNSAPDKSGLPSDRFSAERTGGSVSTLTIQRTQQEDSAVYLCASSTTGTGVTGELFFGEGSRLTVL.

The chain uses TRBV28 and TRBJ2-1; 7 positions match TRBD1. CDR1 is MDHEN, CDR2 SYDVKM, per germline. The CDR3 spans 15 residues. After removal of 5 bases from V and 4 bases from J, the junction contained 8 bases not matched to a gene. The CDR3 region has the DNA TGTGCCAGCAGTCTAACCGGGACAGCATACAATGAGCAGTTCTTC. Translating gives CASSLTGTAYNEQFF.

This clone was seen a few times. The V and J genes are TRBV30 and TRBJ1-5, with a possible D match to TRBD1 (6 bases). The CDR3 contains 13 residues. V was cut by 0 bases and J by 7 bases, with 10 bases left in between. CDR1 is GTSNPN and CDR2 is SVGIG in the germline V gene (reference sequence). DNA of the CDR3: TGTGCCTGGAGTGTACAGGGCGGCCAGCCCCAGCATTTT. Translating it yields CAWSVQGGQPQHF.

CDR3: CASSQDRGQETQYF. The CDR3 DNA is TGTGCCAGCAGTCAAGACAGGGGCCAAGAGACCCAGTACTTC. This chain links TRBV27 with TRBJ2-5, with 8 bases aligning to TRBD1. Looked up from germline, CDR1 is MNHEY and CDR2 is SMNVEV (reference sequence). Trimming removed 5 bases from V and 1 base from J; junction bases left unmatched: 3. The CDR3 sequence is 14 residues long.

The rearrangement joins TRBV29-1 to TRBJ1-1; 7 nucleotides agree with TRBD1. The germline V gene encodes CDR1 SQVTM and CDR2 ANQGSEA. J lost 4 bases, V lost 3 bases, and 8 bases had no gene match. The CDR3 has 14 residues. The CDR3 nucleotides read TGCAGCGTTGACCGACAGGGCAAGACCACTGAAGCTTTCTTT. It is translated as CSVDRQGKTTEAFF.

The chain links TRBV7-2 to TRBJ2-7, with D perhaps TRBD2 (7 bases). V lost 1 base to trimming and J lost 9 bases, with 22 bases between them. CDR3 length: 16 amino acids. The V gene's germline CDR1 is SGHTA and CDR2 FQGNSA. CDR3 DNA sequence: TGTGCCAGCAGCTTAGTCCAGGGGACTATCCTACGAGGGCAGTACTTC. As protein: CASSLVQGTILRGQYF.

The rearrangement joins TRBV28 to TRBJ2-5; D gene unclear. The CDR3 length is 11 residues. Germline V gene sequence: CDR1 MDHEN, CDR2 SYDVKM. The ends were cut back, 7 bases at V and 10 bases at J, with 13 bases in the middle. The DNA for the CDR3 is TGTGCCAGCAAAAAGATTGGGCTCCAGTACTTC. As protein: CASKKIGLQYF.

The genes are TRBV5-1 and TRBJ2-5; D gene unclear. Germline CDR1 reads SGHRS; CDR2 reads YFSETQ. This CDR3 region has 14 residues. The ends were cut back, 5 bases at V and 9 bases at J, with 20 bases in the middle. The CDR3 DNA reads TGCGCCAGCAGTGCAAGTTCAGCGAGTGCGGCCCAGTACTTC. Amino acids: CASSASSASAAQYF.

The V gene is TRBV18, the J gene TRBJ2-1, with 14 bases that match TRBD2. Germline V gives CDR1 KGHSH, CDR2 LQKENI. CDR3 size: 16 residues. With V trimmed by 8 bases and J by 8 bases, 11 bases remained unmatched. This CDR3 is CASTRLTSGGGDEQFF. The CDR3 DNA reads as TGTGCCAGCACCCGGCTGACTAGCGGGGGGGGCGATGAGCAGTTCTTC.

This clone is a singleton in its sample. The rearrangement links TRBV29-1 to TRBJ1-2, with D perhaps TRBD1 (5 bases). The germline V gene has CDR1 SQVTM and CDR2 ANQGSEA. The V and J ends lost 1 base and 4 bases respectively, with 10 bases between them. CDR3 length: 13 amino acids. The CDR3 loop is CSVEGQPAYGYTF. The DNA for the CDR3 is TGCAGCGTTGAAGGACAGCCCGCCTATGGCTACACCTTC. The full variable domain, completed using reference TRBV29-1 and TRBJ1-2, is SAVISQKPSRDICQRGTSLTIQCQVDSQVTMMFWYRQQPGQSLTLIATANQGSEATYESGFVIDKFPISRPNLTFSTLTVSNMSPEDSSIYLCSVEGQPAYGYTFGSGTRLTVV.

V and J are TRBV2 and TRBJ2-7, with unresolved D. Germline CDR1 is SNHLY and CDR2 is FYNNEI. V lost 8 bases and J lost 3, with 17 bases in between. This CDR3 is built from 14 residues. The CDR3 protein is CASSIMEMIYEQYF. Here the CDR3 DNA reads TGTGCCAGCTCGATAATGGAGATGATCTACGAGCAGTACTTC.

The chain carries TRBV2 and TRBJ2-3, with 8 bases aligning to TRBD2. Per the germline V gene, CDR1 is SNHLY and CDR2 is FYNNEI. The CDR3 is 13 residues long. The V gene end was trimmed by 11 bases and the J gene end by 2 bases; junction bases not matched to a gene: 6. The DNA for the CDR3 is TGTGCCGGGGCAGCGGGGGTCACAGATACGCAGTATTTT. This codes for CAGAAGVTDTQYF.